Listed here are 31 T cell receptor beta chains from one sample, sequenced in a study of shared clonotypes between healthy human individuals. Sequencing was performed with immunoSEQ multiplex PCR; in TCRdb, only in-frame clones are kept and a portion is missing. The repertoire holds under 2,500,000 clones, with more than 90% as singletons. The specimen sequenced was naive CD4+ T cells sorted from blood. Subset defined: CD45RA+ positively selected. Receptors were obtained from a man in his late teens or twenties in good health.

V usage is TRBV6-5 and J usage is TRBJ2-1; 14 nucleotides agree with TRBD2. The CDR3 is 16 residues long. The V and J ends lost 0 bases and 11 bases, in that order; junction bases with no gene match: 6. The germline V gene encodes CDR1 MNHEY and CDR2 SVGAGI. The DNA of the CDR3 is TGTGCCAGCAGTTACTCTCGGGGGACTAGCGGGGGCCAGCAGTTCTTC. Its protein product is CASSYSRGTSGGQQFF.

V is TRBV1 and J is TRBJ2-1; the D call in the table, TRBD2, was not verified against the DNA. TRBV1 is a pseudogene segment. This CDR3 contains 14 residues. CDR3 in DNA: TGCACCAGCAGCACTAGCGGGAAAGGCAATGAGCAGTTCTTC. Amino acids: CTSSTSGKGNEQFF.

V gene TRBV2 combines with J gene TRBJ2-3; no clear D gene. This CDR3 region has 13 residues. V lost 5 bases, J lost 1 base, and 7 bases lay in between. CDR1 and CDR2 (germline): SNHLY, FYNNEI. CDR3 nucleotides: TGTGCCAGCAGTCGGAGTCGCACAGATACGCAGTATTTT. Residues: CASSRSRTDTQYF.

The DNA of the CDR3 is TGTGCCAGCAGCGCGAGTGACAGGGACTATAATTCACCCCTCCACTTT. It yields the protein CASSASDRDYNSPLHF. The V and J genes are TRBV7-8 and TRBJ1-6; TRBD1 agrees at 7 bases. From germline, CDR1 is SGHVS and CDR2 FQNEAQ. The CDR3 sequence is 16 residues long. V was pared by 5 bases and J by 3 bases, with 7 bases of the junction left unmatched.

The J gene is TRBJ1-2, the V gene TRBV4-3; D perhaps matches TRBD1 (5 bases). Trimming took off 0 bases at V and 2 bases at J, with 16 bases between the two ends. The V gene's germline CDR1 is LGHNA and CDR2 YSLEER. This CDR3 has 17 amino acids. The CDR3 reads CASSQEGVGRVNYGYTF. As DNA, the CDR3 is TGCGCCAGCAGCCAAGAAGGAGTGGGCAGGGTAAACTATGGCTACACCTTC.

The CDR3 region has the DNA TGTGCCAGCAGTTACGAATCCGGATACTACGAGCAGTACTTC. This sequence encodes CASSYESGYYEQYF. This chain uses TRBV6-6 with TRBJ2-7, with D unresolved. Trimming pared 2 bases from V and 3 bases from J, leaving 11 bases between. CDR1 and CDR2 from the germline V gene are MNHNY and SVGAGI (reference sequence). This CDR3 spans 14 amino acids.

The V and J genes are TRBV11-2 and TRBJ1-5, with 7 bases lining up with TRBD1. This CDR3 comprises 15 residues. V shed 5 bases and J 0 bases; nucleotides not matched to a gene: 4. Germline CDR1 SGHAT, CDR2 FQNNGV. The CDR3 DNA is TGTGCCAGCAGCCCGGGACAGATTAGCAATCAGCCCCAGCATTTT. This gives the protein CASSPGQISNQPQHF.

This clone was seen a single time. The same CDR3 also results from other DNA sequences found in this sample. This rearrangement joins TRBV9 to TRBJ2-2; D gene unclear. CDR1 SGDLS and CDR2 YYNGEE come from the germline V gene. V was shortened by 1 base and J by 5 bases, with 3 bases between the two germline ends. The CDR3 covers 12 residues. In DNA, the CDR3 is TGTGCCAGCAGCGTATATACCGGGGAGCTGTTTTTT. It is translated as CASSVYTGELFF.

The chain uses TRBV10-3 and TRBJ1-6; D unclear. V was pared by 8 bases and J by 8 bases, with 22 bases between. Germline V CDR1 and CDR2: ENHRY, SYGVKD. CDR3 length: 16 amino acids. Here the CDR3 reads CAIHKSDGRTDSPLHF. CDR3 sequence (DNA): TGTGCCATCCATAAATCCGACGGACGGACCGATTCACCCCTCCACTTT.

The V gene is TRBV25-1, the J gene TRBJ2-5, with D perhaps TRBD2 (6 bases). The CDR3 runs 15 residues. CDR1 and CDR2 from the germline V gene are MGHDK and SYGVNS. V was shortened by 3 bases and J by 5 bases, with 16 bases between the two germline ends. This CDR3 is CASSEGLSRGETQYF. Here the CDR3 DNA reads TGTGCCAGCAGTGAGGGGCTCTCTCGGGGGGAGACCCAGTACTTC.

This chain connects TRBV7-9 to TRBJ2-3, with TRBD2 identical over 7 bases. V lost 4 bases, J lost 4 bases, and 8 bases stayed unmatched. The germline V gene encodes CDR1 SEHNR and CDR2 FQNEAQ (reference sequence). The CDR3 loop spans 15 amino acids. DNA for the CDR3: TGTGCCAGCAGCTCGTTAGCGGGCCCCGCAGATACGCAGTATTTT. This translates into CASSSLAGPADTQYF.

About this clone itself: Other nucleotide sequences in the sample specify the same CDR3. The chain employs TRBV5-4 and TRBJ2-5, with a possible D match to TRBD2 (6 bases). CDR1 and CDR2 (germline): SGHNT, YYREEE (reference sequence). The CDR3 covers 12 residues. Trimming stripped 4 bases from V and 5 bases from J, with 9 bases between. The CDR3 spells CASSRSGETQYF. The CDR3 DNA sequence: TGTGCCAGCAGCCGGAGCGGGGAGACCCAGTACTTC.

The V call is TRBV5-1, the J call TRBJ1-2; the D gene is possibly TRBD1 (5 bases). There are 15 residues in the CDR3. Trimming took 0 bases from V and 4 from J, leaving 13 bases between them. The germline gives CDR1 SGHRS, CDR2 YFSETQ. In nucleotides, the CDR3 is TGCGCCAGCAGCTTGGTGGGACGCGATATCTATGGCTACACCTTC. Translated, it gives CASSLVGRDIYGYTF.

This rearrangement joins TRBV7-2 to TRBJ2-5; TRBD1 agrees at 12 bases. CDR1 and CDR2 from the germline V gene are SGHTA and FQGNSA. V lost 8 bases, J lost 7 bases, and 11 bases stayed unmatched. The CDR3 length is 15 residues. The CDR3 spells CASLRGTGGFRTQYF. CDR3 coding DNA: TGTGCCAGCCTTCGCGGGACAGGGGGCTTTAGGACCCAGTACTTC.

Comments on this clone: One end of the junction fails to match germline, which may point to a read error. V gene TRBV6-1 combines with J gene TRBJ1-2; D gene unclear. CDR3 length: 10 amino acids. CDR1 MNHNS and CDR2 SASEGT come from the germline V gene. CDR3 residues: CASSEARTGF. CDR3 sequence (DNA): TGTGCCAGCAGTGAGGCCCGGACTGGCTTC.

This clone has only a few counts. The chain recombines TRBV12-5 with TRBJ1-6; the match to TRBD1 covers 7 bases. J gave up 6 bases and V 8 bases, and 7 bases lay outside the gene matches. The CDR3 is made up of 14 amino acids. Germline V gene data show CDR1 as LGHNT and CDR2 as FRNRAP. Here the CDR3 DNA reads TGTGCTAGTTCAGCCGACAGGGTTAATTCACCCCTCCACTTT. It yields the protein CASSADRVNSPLHF. The full variable domain, its missing parts supplied by reference TRBV12-5 and TRBJ1-6, is DARVTQTPRHKVTEMGQEVTMRCQPILGHNTVFWYRQTMMQGLELLAYFRNRAPLDDSGMPKDRFSAEMPDATLATLKIQPSEPRDSAVYFCASSADRVNSPLHFGNGTRLTVT.

The genes are TRBV19 and TRBJ2-7; D may be TRBD2 (5 bases). The CDR3 totals 12 residues. CDR1 LNHDA and CDR2 SQIVND come from the germline V gene (reference sequence). Trimming took off 4 bases at V and 4 bases at J, with 8 bases between the two ends. CDR3 DNA sequence: TGTGCCAGTAGTAGACTAAATTACGAGCAGTACTTC. Protein product: CASSRLNYEQYF.

V and J are TRBV5-8 and TRBJ1-2; no reliable D call. The germline V and J ends were trimmed by 5 bases and 2 bases, with 13 bases remaining between them. Germline V CDR1 and CDR2: SGHTS, YDEGEE. The CDR3 totals 14 residues. The CDR3 here is CASSPGRENYGYTF. For the CDR3, the DNA is TGTGCCAGCAGTCCTGGACGGGAAAACTATGGCTACACCTTC.

This clone was seen only once. The V and J genes are TRBV11-1 and TRBJ2-7; 9 bases fit TRBD2. In germline, CDR1 is SGHAT, CDR2 FQDESV (reference sequence). J lost 1 base, V lost 4 bases, and 5 bases had no gene match. The CDR3 is 15 residues long. In DNA form, the CDR3 reads TGTGCCAGCAGCTCAGAGCGGGGGGCTTCCTACGAGCAGTACTTC. Translation gives CASSSERGASYEQYF.

This clone appeared once. The rearrangement joins TRBV7-6 to TRBJ1-1, with D uncertain. This CDR3 has 13 residues. Trimming pared 5 bases from V and 5 bases from J, leaving 12 bases between. Per germline, CDR1 SGHVS and CDR2 FNYEAQ. The CDR3 DNA reads TGTGCCAGCAGCCCCGGAGGACTGACTGAAGCTTTCTTT. It is translated as CASSPGGLTEAFF.

The V gene is TRBV14, the J gene TRBJ2-1; 9 bases line up with TRBD2. Germline V lookup: CDR1 SGHDN, CDR2 FVKESK. CDR3 length: 15 amino acids. V shed 7 bases and J 2 bases; nucleotides not matched to a gene: 6. The DNA of the CDR3 is TGTGCCAGCAACCTCGGGACTAGCCCCTACAATGAGCAGTTCTTC. It is translated as CASNLGTSPYNEQFF.

The V and J genes are TRBV19 and TRBJ1-1; 7 bases are a match to TRBD1. Trimming at V came to 3 bases and at J to 4 bases, leaving 14 bases not matched to a gene. The CDR3 runs to 17 residues. Germline lookup yields CDR1 LNHDA and CDR2 SQIVND (reference sequence). The CDR3 here is CASSMRRQGRGGTEAFF. DNA for the CDR3: TGTGCCAGTAGTATGAGGCGACAGGGCAGGGGTGGCACTGAAGCTTTCTTT.

As for this clone: Within the sample, other DNA sequences also encode this same CDR3. The chain has TRBV5-4 and TRBJ2-3, with 11 positions matching TRBD2. The CDR3 has 15 residues. Germline lookup yields CDR1 SGHNT and CDR2 YYREEE (reference sequence). V lost 4 bases and J lost 4; bases outside the gene matches: 5. Written as DNA, the CDR3 is TGTGCCAGCAGCCCGCCGGGACTAGCGGCAGATACGCAGTATTTT. Protein: CASSPPGLAADTQYF.

V and J are TRBV2 and TRBJ1-2, with no clear D. The CDR3 sequence is 15 residues long. Germline CDR1 and CDR2: SNHLY and FYNNEI. The V end lost 3 bases, the J end lost 4 bases, and 15 bases lay between the germline ends. As DNA, the CDR3 is TGTGCCAGCAGTGAGGCCGTCGTCGTTCCCTATGGCTACACCTTC. This encodes CASSEAVVVPYGYTF.

The chain recombines TRBV5-4 with TRBJ1-2, with D perhaps matching TRBD1 (6 bases). The CDR3 is made up of 14 amino acids. V was clipped by 2 bases and J by 1 base, with 9 bases between them. The germline gives CDR1 SGHNT, CDR2 YYREEE (reference sequence). The CDR3 spells CASSFQDSNYGYTF. For the CDR3, the DNA is TGTGCCAGCAGCTTCCAGGACAGTAACTATGGCTACACCTTC.

The gene calls are TRBV18 and TRBJ2-5; 8 nucleotides align to TRBD2. J was trimmed by 2 bases and V by 0 bases; bases with no gene match: 5. Germline V lookup: CDR1 KGHSH, CDR2 LQKENI. This CDR3 comprises 16 residues. The CDR3 DNA is TGTGCCAGCTCACCACCGACGGGGGGGATTCAAGAGACCCAGTACTTC. It is translated as CASSPPTGGIQETQYF.

The gene calls are TRBV7-2 and TRBJ2-2; D perhaps matches TRBD2 (6 bases). V lost 0 bases and J lost 6, with 11 bases in between. This CDR3 spans 15 amino acids. The germline gives CDR1 SGHTA, CDR2 FQGNSA. The CDR3, as DNA: TGTGCCAGCAGCTTAGCGGTGGGGGGAGCCGGGGAGCTGTTTTTT. It codes for CASSLAVGGAGELFF.

This chain links TRBV30 with TRBJ2-7; unclear D gene. Trimming left V 2 bases short and J 12 bases short, with 14 bases between. Germline V gene data show CDR1 as GTSNPN and CDR2 as SVGIG (reference sequence). This CDR3 spans 11 amino acids. The CDR3 DNA reads as TGTGCCTGGAGTCAGGAGTCCACGGGGTACTTC. Translating gives CAWSQESTGYF.

A note on this clone: Other DNA sequences from this sample encode an identical CDR3 as well. The rearrangement joins TRBV7-2 to TRBJ2-7; 11 bases are shared with TRBD1. With 5 bases clipped from V and 3 bases from J, the junction kept 3 bases outside the gene matches. The germline V gene encodes CDR1 SGHTA and CDR2 FQGNSA. The CDR3 contains 14 residues. CDR3: CASSPGTGGYEQYF. The DNA for the CDR3 is TGTGCCAGCAGCCCAGGGACAGGGGGCTACGAGCAGTACTTC.

With regard to this clone: Within the sample, other DNA sequences also encode this same CDR3. The CDR3 here is CSVARGSANEKLFF. In DNA, the CDR3 is TGCAGCGTTGCGCGGGGGAGCGCTAATGAAAAACTGTTTTTT. The chain couples TRBV29-1 to TRBJ1-4; possibly TRBD1 for D (5 bases). Trimming cost V 4 bases and J 3 bases, with 12 bases left between them. Germline values: CDR1 SQVTM, CDR2 ANQGSEA. CDR3 length: 14 amino acids. Full variable domain (outside the CDR3, taken from reference TRBV29-1 and TRBJ1-4): SAVISQKPSRDICQRGTSLTIQCQVDSQVTMMFWYRQQPGQSLTLIATANQGSEATYESGFVIDKFPISRPNLTFSTLTVSNMSPEDSSIYLCSVARGSANEKLFFGSGTQLSVL.

This sequence joins TRBV30 and TRBJ2-2; 10 nucleotides agree with TRBD1. CDR3 length: 13 amino acids. CDR1 GTSNPN and CDR2 SVGIG come from the germline V gene (reference sequence). The trim removed 4 bases at V and 8 bases at J, leaving 4 bases unmatched. In DNA form, the CDR3 reads TGTGCCTGGAAGACAGGGGGCTTAGGGGAGCTGTTTTTT. As protein: CAWKTGGLGELFF.